This T cell receptor beta chain was retrieved from a study of blood T cell repertoires in COVID-19 (dated by TCRdb to 2018 to 2021). For the study in its entirety: Samples covering the acute and convalescent phases of COVID-19 were provided by collaborators in the United States, Italy and Spain. Subjects who had been exposed to COVID-19, were actively infected with it, or had recovered from it provided the deeply sampled blood TCRbeta repertoires that made up the dataset. Nearly every sample came with metadata listing a de-identified subject ID, COVID-19 status, age in years and sex. HLA class I and class II types, where available, came from metadata supplied by the sample provider rather than from assay-based typing. The repertoires were released in a freely available public database intended as a resource for research on the immune response to SARS-CoV-2. The prospective study material was composed of cDNA or gDNA derived from T cells, B-cell-depleted T cells, or PBMCs. Samples were obtained from the ongoing ImmuneRACE study (first 160 participants) and from roughly 1,300 subjects provided by 6 global collaborators.

On this clone itself: Its binding antigen is unknown. Per-nucleotide qualities are absent, and no much larger clonotype sits a single base away.

TCRbeta CDR3 regions were amplified from genomic DNA using the immunoSEQ Assay, a bias-controlled multiplex PCR. The published analysis was carried out like this. Within the assay, amplification of reference gene primers was used to estimate how many nucleated cells each sample contained. Sequence reads were collapsed and filtered to measure the absolute abundance of every unique TCRbeta CDR3 rearrangement. For each sample, productive Simpson clonality was calculated as the square root of Simpson's diversity index across productive rearrangements. Imported from immuneACCESS, the table was reduced by TCRdb to in-frame sequences with V and J called. These copies leave out some clones; in studies compared against another copy, an unresolved V gene accounts for under half, and the cause of the remainder is not known. That table supplies the V and J calls and clone size; D and trimming were determined from the DNA. Recorded for this sample are some 150,000 clones; 84% of them occurred a single time. The ten largest clones capture about 38% of the sample.

Whole blood was collected in K2EDTA tubes by collaborating institutions according to the institutions' own protocols. For TCRbeta analysis, collaborator samples were shipped as frozen whole blood, as isolated PBMCs, or as DNA extracted from either sample type. Including the terminal cysteine and phenylalanine, the CDR3 comprises 13 residues. Of all the DNA, just the CDR3 is kept, 39 bases in frame from base 1. CDR1 and CDR2 are read off the germline V gene as MGHRA and YSYEKL. V is cut back by 4 bases and J by 3 bases, with 0 bases in the junction unmatched. Overall study results and their limits: The quantity of clinical and demographic metadata differed by source and by participant and was supplied without curation.

Specimen: peripheral blood. The chain is assembled from TRBV4-1 and TRBJ2-7, and 10 junctional nucleotides match TRBD1. The TCR sequence derives from a human donor in a cohort sampled during active COVID-19. The CDR3 protein is CASSRDRGYEQYF. In nucleotide form, the sequence is TGCGCCAGCAGCCGGGACAGGGGCTACGAGCAGTACTTC.